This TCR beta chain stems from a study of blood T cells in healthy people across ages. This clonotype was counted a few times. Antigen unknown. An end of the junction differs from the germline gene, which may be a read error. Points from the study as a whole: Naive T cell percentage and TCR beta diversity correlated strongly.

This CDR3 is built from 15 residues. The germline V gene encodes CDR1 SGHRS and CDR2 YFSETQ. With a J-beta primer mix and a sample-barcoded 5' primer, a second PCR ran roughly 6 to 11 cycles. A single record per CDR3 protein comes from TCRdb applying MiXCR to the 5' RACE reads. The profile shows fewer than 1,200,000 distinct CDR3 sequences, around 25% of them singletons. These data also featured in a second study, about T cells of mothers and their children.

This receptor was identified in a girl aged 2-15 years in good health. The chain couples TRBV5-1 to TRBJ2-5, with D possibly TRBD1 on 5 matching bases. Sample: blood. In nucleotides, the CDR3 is TGCGTCAGCACCCCAAGGGGATTAGCCCAAGAGACCCAGTACTTC. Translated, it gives CVSTPRGLAQETQYF.